This entry lists 4 T cell receptor beta chains sequenced from one sample in a study of early T cells in non-severe SARS-CoV-2 infection. TCRdb re-derived calls from the 5' RACE reads in MiXCR, one entry per CDR3 protein. In the table there are about 110,000 distinct CDR3 sequences, around 10% of which are singletons. Specimen: whole blood. These receptors were collected from an adult who was a healthcare worker with PCR-confirmed SARS-CoV-2 infection or an uninfected control (not recorded which).

This clonotype was seen only a few times. The genes are TRBV20-1 and TRBJ2-4, with 7 bases matching TRBD2. The CDR3 runs to 14 residues. After removal of 5 bases from V and 4 bases from J, the junction contained 8 bases not matched to a gene. Germline CDR1 reads DFQATT; CDR2 reads SNEGSKA (reference sequence). CDR3 region: CSAFETRGKNIQYF. CDR3 nucleotide sequence: TGCAGTGCTTTTGAAACGCGGGGGAAAAACATTCAGTACTTC.

This clonotype occurred a few times. The chain employs TRBV20-1 and TRBJ2-1; D unclear. CDR1 is DFQATT and CDR2 is SNEGSKA in the germline V gene (reference sequence). Trimming cost V 3 bases and J 4 bases, with 7 bases left between them. The CDR3 is 12 residues long. CDR3 coding DNA: TGCAGTGCTAGGGGTTCGTACAATGAGCAGTTCTTC. Its translation: CSARGSYNEQFF.

This clonotype has ten or more counts. The genes are TRBV25-1 and TRBJ2-5; 8 bases align to TRBD1. Germline lookup yields CDR1 MGHDK and CDR2 SYGVNS. V shed 3 bases and J 7 bases; nucleotides not matched to a gene: 4. This CDR3 is built from 13 residues. CDR3 coding DNA: TGTGCCAGCAGTGATGGCACAGGGGGGACCCAGTACTTC. It specifies CASSDGTGGTQYF. Filled out from reference TRBV25-1 and TRBJ2-5, the complete variable domain reads EADIYQTPRYLVIGTGKKITLECSQTMGHDKMYWYQQDPGMELHLIHYSYGVNSTEKGDLSSESTVSRIRTEHFPLTLESARPSHTSQYLCASSDGTGGTQYFGPGTRLLVL.

This clonotype was seen more than once but under ten times. V gene TRBV7-2 combines with J gene TRBJ1-1, with D maybe TRBD1 (5 bases). Germline CDR1 and CDR2: SGHTA and FQGNSA. CDR3 length: 15 residues. The ends were cut back, 4 bases at V and 0 bases at J, with 12 bases in the middle. CDR3 loop: CASSSSGHLNTEAFF. The CDR3 DNA reads as TGTGCCAGCAGCTCCTCAGGACATTTGAACACTGAAGCTTTCTTT.